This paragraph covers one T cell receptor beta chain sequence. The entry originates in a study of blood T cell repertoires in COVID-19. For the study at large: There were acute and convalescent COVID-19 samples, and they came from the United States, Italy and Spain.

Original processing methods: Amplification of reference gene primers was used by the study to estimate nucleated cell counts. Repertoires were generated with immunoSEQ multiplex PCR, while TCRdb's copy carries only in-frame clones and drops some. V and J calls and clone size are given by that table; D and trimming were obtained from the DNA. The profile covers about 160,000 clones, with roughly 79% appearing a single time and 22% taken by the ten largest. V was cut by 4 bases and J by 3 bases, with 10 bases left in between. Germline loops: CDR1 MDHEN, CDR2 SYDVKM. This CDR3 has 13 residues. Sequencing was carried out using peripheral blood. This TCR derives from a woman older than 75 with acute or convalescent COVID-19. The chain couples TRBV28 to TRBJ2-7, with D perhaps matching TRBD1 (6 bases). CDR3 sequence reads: CASSYRVLYEQYF. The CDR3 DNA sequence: TGTGCCAGCAGTTACAGGGTCCTCTACGAGCAGTACTTC.